The sequence of this TCR beta chain was determined in a study of regulatory T cells in long-lasting Graves disease. Arm-PCR with iRepertoire HTBI primers amplified the CDR3 regions for these TCR beta libraries. Study processing details: Taken together, the samples had fewer than 65 TRBV and 15 or so TRBJ segments identified. TCRdb recomputed calls from the multiplex PCR reads with MiXCR, one row per CDR3 protein. The authors' filters were not applied to this entry. Of roughly 400,000 distinct CDR3 sequences in the sample, under 25% were seen once. As for time point: persistent/refractory GD, antithyroid drugs over 5 years with positive TRAb. Preparation of the TCR library used RNA extracted from PBMCs. The CDR3 extends over 16 amino acids. CDR1 is SQVTM and CDR2 is ANQGSEA in the germline V gene. V dropped 7 bases and J dropped 0; count of bases not matched to a gene: 7. This clonotype was counted between two and nine times.

This clonotype was sampled from a female donor with Graves disease. The V call is TRBV29-1, the J call TRBJ2-6; 9 bases match TRBD1. The sample was peripheral blood mononuclear cells (PBMCs), taken when the disease was refractory, from a patient treated with antithyroid drugs. DNA of the CDR3: TGCAGCGCTGCCGGGACAGGGATCTCTGGGGCCAACGTCCTGACTTTC. Translation gives CSAAGTGISGANVLTF.